This TCR beta chain is drawn from a study of regulatory T cells in long-lasting Graves disease. Construction of TCR beta libraries relied on iRepertoire HTBI primers and on Arm-PCR targeting CDR3 regions. TCRdb reprocessed the multiplex PCR reads with MiXCR, giving one entry per CDR3 protein. The sample lists roughly 560,000 distinct CDR3 sequences; about 12% were seen once. Time point of the sample: newly diagnosed GD, antithyroid drugs for less than 3 months. From PBMCs, RNA was extracted and then used to make the TCR library. The data also belong to a second study, concerning T cells in Graves' hyperthyroidism and ophthalmopathy.

The clonotype comes from a young woman with Graves disease. Specimen: peripheral blood mononuclear cells (PBMCs), collected at new diagnosis, from a patient treated with antithyroid drugs.

DNA of the CDR3: TGTGCCAGCAGCTTCTTTGGGTCGCCCTACGAGCAGTACTTC. Amino acid sequence: CASSFFGSPYEQYF. The genes are TRBV5-5 and TRBJ2-7; D call uncertain. The CDR3 runs to 14 residues. The germline gives CDR1 SGHKS, CDR2 YYEKEE (reference sequence). The V and J ends lost 2 bases and 2 bases respectively, with 11 bases between them. The full variable domain, rest sourced from reference TRBV5-5 and TRBJ2-7, is DAGVTQSPTHLIKTRGQQVTLRCSPISGHKSVSWYQQVLGQGPQFIFQYYEKEERGRGNFPDRFSARQFPNYSSELNVNALLLGDSALYLCASSFFGSPYEQYFGPGTRLTVT.